This TCR beta chain is drawn from a study of response to subunit inactivated influenza vaccine (dated by TCRdb to between 2018 and 2020). A note on the overall study: Deep quantitative profiling of the T cell receptor repertoire was used in the study to follow responses to a trivalent subunit inactivated influenza vaccine.

From a lookup of the germline V gene, CDR1 and CDR2 are SGHAT and FQNNGV. The CDR3 sequence holds 13 residues, the cysteine and phenylalanine included. Only CDR3 DNA is held: 39 bases, read in frame from base 1. Trimming takes 1 base from V and 7 bases from J, and the germline ends sit 10 bases apart. In the case of this clonotype: The target of this receptor is not known. Base qualities are not recorded, but no much larger clone differs from it by a single base.

Library preparation was by RT-PCR. This sample was sequenced with an Illumina HiSeq 2500. Using fastp at Q25 and MiXCR, TCRdb reprocessed the public reads and kept productive beta chains. CDR3 protein sequences are deduplicated, and each keeps its most common genes and DNA. This sample comprises roughly 630,000 distinct CDR3 sequences, around 15% of them detected only once. The ten most abundant clones make up about 7.6% of the sample. Points the paper makes about the study in general: The authors proposed that each seasonal influenza vaccination may bring in only a limited number of new T cells.

The source was PBMCs from blood, collected about 14 days before vaccination. Recombination connected TRBV11-2 to TRBJ2-5, with a tentative D gene TRBD1 over 6 matching bases. This receptor was identified in a middle-aged man who received an inactivated influenza vaccine. Donor details come from another sample of the same person, matched by shared clones. The DNA sequence follows: TGTGCCAGCAGCTTAGCTGGGGGCGTGACCCAGTACTTC. Protein translation: CASSLAGGVTQYF.